A single sample is the source of the 32 T cell receptor beta chains below, sequenced in a study of CD8 T cells in Susac syndrome. RNA was extracted with the RNeasy kit, and a quantity of roughly 0.5 to 1 ug was reverse transcribed using random hexamers. TCRdb redid the calling of the immunoSEQ multiplex PCR reads with MiXCR, one entry per CDR3 protein. Altogether more than 150,000 distinct CDR3 sequences are present, 90% to 95% being singletons, with the ten largest covering approximately 0.15%. The sequenced sample consisted of CD4+ T cells from PBMCs. The receptors derive from a human donor with Susac syndrome.

The V and J genes are TRBV20-1 and TRBJ1-1, with D uncertain. The V gene lost 4 bases and the J gene lost 6 bases, with 9 bases spanning the gap. Germline assignment: CDR1 DFQATT and CDR2 SNEGSKA (reference sequence). This CDR3 has 11 residues. The chain's CDR3 is CSATPGSEAFF. The CDR3 DNA reads as TGCAGTGCTACCCCGGGCTCTGAAGCTTTCTTT.

This rearrangement joins TRBV5-1 to TRBJ2-1; TRBD2 might be the D (6 bases). This CDR3 spans 13 amino acids. Trimming pared 5 bases from V and 6 bases from J, leaving 12 bases between. Per germline, CDR1 SGHRS and CDR2 YFSETQ. The DNA of the CDR3 is TGCGCCAGCAGTAACCCCGGGGGCAATGAGCAGTTCTTC. Protein: CASSNPGGNEQFF.

The V and J genes are TRBV11-2 and TRBJ2-1; weak D call: TRBD2 (6 bases). The germline CDR1 and CDR2 sequences are SGHAT and FQNNGV. The CDR3 runs to 15 residues. The V end lost 5 bases, the J end lost 0 bases, and 11 bases lay between the germline ends. CDR3 nucleotide sequence: TGTGCCAGCAGCCCAGCGGGTAGCTCCTACAATGAGCAGTTCTTC. Translation: CASSPAGSSYNEQFF.

The chain combines TRBV14 with TRBJ2-7; a weak D match, TRBD2 (5 bases). CDR1 is SGHDN and CDR2 is FVKESK in the germline V gene. This CDR3 comprises 14 residues. Trimming took off 5 bases at V and 0 bases at J, with 11 bases between the two ends. CDR3: CASSSWRSSYEQYF. The CDR3 nucleotides read TGTGCCAGCAGCTCTTGGAGGAGCTCCTACGAGCAGTACTTC.

Concerning this clonotype: The junction and the germline gene differ at one end; a read error may be behind it. The CDR3 sequence: CASSDMSRGPSF. The CDR3 bases are TGTGCCAGCAGCGACATGTCACGGGGGCCTTCCTTC. The chain employs TRBV5-5 and TRBJ2-7, with D possibly called TRBD1 or TRBD2 (6 bases each). CDR3 length equals 12 residues. Germline CDR1 is SGHKS and CDR2 is YYEKEE (reference sequence).

V usage is TRBV29-1 and J usage is TRBJ1-1; maybe TRBD1 (6 bases). Germline V CDR1 and CDR2: SQVTM, ANQGSEA. V was cut by 7 bases and J by 1 base, with 13 bases left in between. There are 13 residues in the CDR3. CDR3 amino acids: CSGKQGQNTEAFF. DNA for the CDR3: TGCAGCGGAAAACAGGGACAGAACACTGAAGCTTTCTTT. The full variable domain, rest sourced from reference TRBV29-1 and TRBJ1-1, is SAVISQKPSRDICQRGTSLTIQCQVDSQVTMMFWYRQQPGQSLTLIATANQGSEATYESGFVIDKFPISRPNLTFSTLTVSNMSPEDSSIYLCSGKQGQNTEAFFGQGTRLTVV.

This clonotype occurred once. The V call is TRBV20-1, the J call TRBJ1-2; a weak D match, TRBD1 (6 bases). CDR1 is DFQATT and CDR2 is SNEGSKA in the germline V gene (reference sequence). The V gene lost 4 bases and the J gene lost 5 bases, with 14 bases spanning the gap. The CDR3 length is 13 residues. CDR3: CSATVTGAYGYTF. CDR3 nucleotides: TGCAGTGCTACGGTGACAGGAGCATATGGCTACACCTTC.

V is TRBV3-1 and J is TRBJ2-1; 11 bases agree with TRBD2. Looked up from germline, CDR1 is LGHDT and CDR2 is YNNKEL (reference sequence). The CDR3 is made up of 16 amino acids. V lost 3 bases and J lost 1; bases outside the gene matches: 2. The CDR3 is CASSQLAGGSYNEQFF. CDR3 coding DNA: TGTGCCAGCAGCCAGTTAGCGGGGGGGTCCTACAATGAGCAGTTCTTC.

This clonotype occurred once. The chain carries TRBV4-3 and TRBJ1-2; D might be TRBD1 (6 bases). This CDR3 has 15 residues. Trimming left V 1 base short and J 8 bases short, with 17 bases between. CDR1 is LGHNA and CDR2 is YSLEER in the germline V gene. For the CDR3, the DNA is TGCGCCAGCAGCCAAGTTGCGGGGGGGCCAGGGGGCTACACCTTC. Translation: CASSQVAGGPGGYTF.

The rearrangement links TRBV6-5 to TRBJ1-2, with TRBD1 matching 9 bases. The CDR3 is 16 amino acids. Trimming took 2 bases from V and 4 from J; bases not matched to a gene: 8. The germline gives CDR1 MNHEY, CDR2 SVGAGI. CDR3: CASSYPPGQGFYGYTF. CDR3 DNA: TGTGCCAGCAGTTACCCGCCGGGACAGGGATTCTATGGCTACACCTTC.

The rearrangement links TRBV15 to TRBJ2-3; tentatively, D is TRBD2 (6 bases). CDR3 length equals 16 residues. Trimming cost V 0 bases and J 3 bases, with 13 bases left between them. Germline loops: CDR1 LNHNV, CDR2 YYDKDF (reference sequence). CDR3 sequence (DNA): TGTGCCACCAGCAGAGATCGTTTGGGAGGAACAGATACGCAGTATTTT. Residues: CATSRDRLGGTDTQYF.

This clonotype was detected only once. This chain connects TRBV25-1 to TRBJ1-2; possible D gene TRBD1, 5 bases. Trimming took off 2 bases at V and 7 bases at J, with 11 bases between the two ends. The CDR3 length is 13 residues. Germline values: CDR1 MGHDK, CDR2 SYGVNS. This chain's CDR3 is CASSETGRAGYTF. The CDR3 bases are TGTGCCAGCAGTGAAACAGGACGGGCTGGCTACACCTTC.

The chain recombines TRBV9 with TRBJ2-5; 11 positions agree with TRBD2. CDR1 is SGDLS, CDR2 YYNGEE, per germline. The V gene end was trimmed by 3 bases and the J gene end by 3 bases; junction bases not matched to a gene: 4. The length of the CDR3 is 15 residues. This CDR3 is CASSGLLAGEETQYF. CDR3 bases: TGTGCCAGCAGCGGCTTACTAGCGGGGGAAGAGACCCAGTACTTC.

This chain uses TRBV9 with TRBJ2-2; D is ambiguous. Deletions cut 0 bases from V and 7 bases from J, with 4 bases between. CDR1 and CDR2 from the germline V gene are SGDLS and YYNGEE. This CDR3 has 12 amino acids. As DNA, the CDR3 is TGTGCCAGCAGCGTAGGAATCGGGGAGCTGTTTTTT. This gives the protein CASSVGIGELFF.

V usage is TRBV6-2 or TRBV6-3 and J usage is TRBJ2-3; TRBD1 matches 8 bases. J lost 7 bases, V lost 2 bases, and 5 bases had no gene match. This CDR3 is 14 amino acids long. Germline lookup yields CDR1 MNHEY and CDR2 SVGEGT. For the CDR3, the DNA is TGTGCCAGCAGTTACACGGGACAGGTTCATACGCAGTATTTT. It yields the protein CASSYTGQVHTQYF.

The chain uses TRBV4-3 and TRBJ2-1, with D perhaps matching TRBD2 (6 bases). There are 17 residues in the CDR3. V was pared by 0 bases and J by 3 bases, with 15 bases between. CDR1 LGHNA and CDR2 YSLEER come from the germline V gene. The CDR3 region is CASSQDGGGVDYNEQFF. In DNA form, the CDR3 reads TGCGCCAGCAGCCAAGACGGTGGCGGGGTGGACTACAATGAGCAGTTCTTC.

J is TRBJ2-1 and V is TRBV7-8; the match to TRBD2 covers 7 bases. CDR1 and CDR2 (germline): SGHVS, FQNEAQ. There are 13 residues in the CDR3. V was clipped by 6 bases and J by 6 bases; unmatched bases: 5. CDR3 DNA: TGTGCCAGCAGAGCGGGACCGGGCAATGAGCAGTTCTTC. The encoded protein is CASRAGPGNEQFF.

The chain employs TRBV7-3 and TRBJ1-1, with D unclear. CDR1 and CDR2 from the germline V gene are SGHTA and FQGTGA. The length of the CDR3 is 16 residues. Trimming removed 4 bases at V and 5 bases at J, with 20 bases between. In DNA, the CDR3 is TGTGCCAGCAGCTCAAAGCCCAGACGTCCGGGGACTGAAGCTTTCTTT. Translation: CASSSKPRRPGTEAFF.

This clonotype was seen a few times. The chain joins TRBV7-2 to TRBJ2-7; D perhaps matches TRBD1 (6 bases). Germline CDR1 is SGHTA and CDR2 is FQGNSA. The CDR3 length is 14 residues. V lost 5 bases to trimming and J lost 2 bases, with 13 bases between them. The CDR3 loop reads CASSQRQDAYEQYF. Written as DNA, the CDR3 is TGTGCCAGCAGCCAAAGACAGGACGCCTACGAGCAGTACTTC.

This chain's CDR3 is CASSFSGAEQPQHF. The CDR3 nucleotides are TGTGCCAGCAGTTTTTCAGGGGCCGAGCAGCCCCAGCATTTT. This sequence joins TRBV12-3 or TRBV12-4 and TRBJ1-5; the D gene is possibly TRBD1 (6 bases). Between the trimmed V and J ends, which lost 3 bases and 7 bases, there was a span of 13 bases. The CDR3 loop spans 14 amino acids.

The chain employs TRBV9 and TRBJ1-1; D perhaps matches TRBD1 (6 bases). Germline-derived CDR1 and CDR2 are SGDLS and YYNGEE. The CDR3 runs to 14 residues. V lost 0 bases, J lost 2 bases, and 8 bases lay in between. The CDR3 protein is CASSVGGRNTEAFF. CDR3 DNA: TGTGCCAGCAGCGTAGGGGGGCGTAACACTGAAGCTTTCTTT. Looking up the rest from reference TRBV9 and TRBJ1-1 gives the full variable domain: DSGVTQTPKHLITATGQRVTLRCSPRSGDLSVYWYQQSLDQGLQFLIQYYNGEERAKGNILERFSAQQFPDLHSELNLSSLELGDSALYFCASSVGGRNTEAFFGQGTRLTVV.

This clonotype was observed a single time. The chain is built from TRBV6-2 or TRBV6-3 and TRBJ1-6, with TRBD1 matching over 8 bases. The germline V gene encodes CDR1 MNHEY and CDR2 SVGEGT. The CDR3 length is 13 residues. Unmatched junction bases numbered 9, after V lost 8 bases and J lost 12 bases. The CDR3 protein is CASSDRGEGPLHF. The CDR3 nucleotides read TGTGCCAGCTCCGACAGGGGAGAAGGACCCCTCCACTTT.

V usage is TRBV14 and J usage is TRBJ1-2; D is ambiguous. The germline gives CDR1 SGHDN, CDR2 FVKESK. The CDR3 is 13 amino acids. The ends were cut back, 0 bases at V and 10 bases at J, with 12 bases in the middle. The CDR3 loop is CASSQERHQAYTF. As DNA, the CDR3 is TGTGCCAGCAGCCAAGAGAGACATCAAGCCTACACCTTC. The full variable domain, rest sourced from reference TRBV14 and TRBJ1-2, is EAGVTQFPSHSVIEKGQTVTLRCDPISGHDNLYWYRRVMGKEIKFLLHFVKESKQDESGMPNNRFLAERTGGTYSTLKVQPAELEDSGVYFCASSQERHQAYTFGSGTRLTVV.

V gene TRBV30 combines with J gene TRBJ1-5; D is unresolved. CDR1 is GTSNPN and CDR2 is SVGIG in the germline V gene (reference sequence). This CDR3 has 14 amino acids. Trimming shortened V by 0 bases and J by 7 bases, and 13 bases separated the two germline ends. DNA for the CDR3: TGTGCCTGGAGTGTCGGACGAGAACTCCAGCCCCAGCATTTT. Translation gives CAWSVGRELQPQHF.

V gene TRBV6-5 combines with J gene TRBJ2-3; D is perhaps TRBD2 (6 bases). Trimming removed 2 bases at V and 2 bases at J, with 8 bases between. CDR1 and CDR2 (germline): MNHEY, SVGAGI. CDR3 length equals 14 residues. Here the CDR3 reads CASSYAGYTDTQYF. Here the CDR3 DNA reads TGTGCCAGCAGTTACGCGGGGTACACAGATACGCAGTATTTT.

Points on this clonotype: Mismatch with germline at one junction end may stem from a read error. The chain has TRBV4-1 and TRBJ1-6; a weak D match, TRBD1 (5 bases). The V gene's germline CDR1 is MGHRA and CDR2 YSYEKL. The CDR3 totals 19 residues. The CDR3 is CASSQDRSRAGRRNSPLHF. The CDR3 DNA sequence: TGCGCCAGCAGCCAAGATCGAAGCAGGGCGGGGAGGCGGAATTCACCCCTCCATTTT.

The chain joins TRBV6-6 to TRBJ1-1; D unresolved. Deletions cut 0 bases from V and 6 bases from J, with 8 bases between. Germline CDR1 MNHNY, CDR2 SVGAGI (reference sequence). CDR3 length: 13 residues. CDR3: CASSYSSSSEAFF. The CDR3 region has the DNA TGTGCCAGCAGTTACTCGTCCAGCTCTGAAGCTTTCTTT.

This chain joins TRBV29-1 and TRBJ2-1; TRBD2 might be the D (7 bases). The CDR3 has 16 amino acids. The V end was cut by 2 bases, the J end by 5 bases, with 19 bases between. Germline CDR1 is SQVTM and CDR2 is ANQGSEA. The CDR3 DNA sequence: TGCAGCGTTGAACTTTGGGGAGGGGGGGTGGACAATGAGCAGTTCTTC. It specifies CSVELWGGGVDNEQFF.

J is TRBJ1-6 and V is TRBV13, with D uncertain. The V gene lost 10 bases and the J gene lost 9 bases, with 16 bases spanning the gap. The CDR3 runs 13 residues. Looked up from germline, CDR1 is PRHDT and CDR2 is FYEKMQ (reference sequence). CDR3 DNA sequence: TGTGCCACCAAGCCCGTGGGCCCTTCACCCCTCCACTTT. It codes for CATKPVGPSPLHF.

The chain couples TRBV4-3 to TRBJ2-3; 11 nucleotides agree with TRBD2. V shed 1 base, J shed 3 bases, and the junction held 6 bases outside the gene matches. The CDR3 covers 17 residues. Germline values: CDR1 LGHNA, CDR2 YSLEER. The CDR3 here is CASSQGRLAGGTDTQYF. CDR3 DNA: TGCGCCAGCAGCCAAGGACGGCTAGCGGGGGGAACAGATACGCAGTATTTT.

This chain joins TRBV29-1 and TRBJ1-2; no clear D. V was pared by 6 bases and J by 12 bases, with 8 bases between. The CDR3 length is 8 residues. The V gene's germline CDR1 is SQVTM and CDR2 ANQGSEA. CDR3 bases: TGCAGCGTGGATACCCACACCTTC. Translated: CSVDTHTF.

The chain has TRBV5-4 and TRBJ2-5; the D gene is possibly TRBD2 (5 bases). This CDR3 region has 11 residues. CDR1 is SGHNT, CDR2 YYREEE, per germline (reference sequence). V gave up 4 bases and J gave up 8 bases, with 9 bases separating them. The CDR3 region is CASSTRGTQYF. CDR3 nucleotide sequence: TGTGCCAGCAGCACCCGGGGAACCCAGTACTTC.